This T cell receptor beta chain stems from a study of cytomegalovirus exposure and HLA in healthy donors. Study results and caveats: Follow-up analysis found HLA locus-dependent TCR association rates, highest for DRB1 and lowest for HLA-C.

The PCR made use of 60 Vbeta and 13 Jbeta primers. Assay: immunoSEQ multiplex PCR; the TCRdb copy retains only in-frame clones and omits some. The repertoire holds about 69,000 clones, with around 74% as singletons. In regard to this clone: Its antigen is not identified.

The sequenced material came from PBMCs. The TCR comes from a woman aged 60-70 years in good health and CMV-seropositive.

CDR3: CASSQLDRDNEKLFF. In nucleotides, the CDR3 is TGTGCCAGCAGCCAACTGGACAGGGATAATGAAAAACTGTTTTTT. The chain joins TRBV4-2 to TRBJ1-4; 8 bases map to TRBD1. V gave up 2 bases and J gave up 4 bases; unmatched junction bases: 3. The CDR3 consists of 15 residues. Germline V gene sequence: CDR1 LGHNA, CDR2 YNFKEQ.